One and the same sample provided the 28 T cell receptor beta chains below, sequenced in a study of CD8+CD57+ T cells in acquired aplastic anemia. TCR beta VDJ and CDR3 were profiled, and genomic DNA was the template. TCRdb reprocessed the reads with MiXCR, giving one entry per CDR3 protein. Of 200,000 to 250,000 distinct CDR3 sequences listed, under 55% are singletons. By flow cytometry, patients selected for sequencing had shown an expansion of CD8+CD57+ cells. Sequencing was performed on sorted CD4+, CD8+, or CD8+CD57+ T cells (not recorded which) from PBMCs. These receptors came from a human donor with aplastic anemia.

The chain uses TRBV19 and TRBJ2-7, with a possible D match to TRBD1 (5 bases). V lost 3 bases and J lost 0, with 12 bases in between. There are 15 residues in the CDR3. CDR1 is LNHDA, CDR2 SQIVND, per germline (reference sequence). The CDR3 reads CASSISGLGSYEQYF. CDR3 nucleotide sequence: TGTGCCAGTAGTATCTCAGGGTTGGGCTCCTACGAGCAGTACTTC.

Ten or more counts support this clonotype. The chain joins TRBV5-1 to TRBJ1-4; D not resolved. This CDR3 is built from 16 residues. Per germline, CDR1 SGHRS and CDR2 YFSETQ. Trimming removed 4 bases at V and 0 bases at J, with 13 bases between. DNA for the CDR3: TGCGCCAGCAGCCGCCGGTCCGCCTCAACTAATGAAAAACTGTTTTTT. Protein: CASSRRSASTNEKLFF.

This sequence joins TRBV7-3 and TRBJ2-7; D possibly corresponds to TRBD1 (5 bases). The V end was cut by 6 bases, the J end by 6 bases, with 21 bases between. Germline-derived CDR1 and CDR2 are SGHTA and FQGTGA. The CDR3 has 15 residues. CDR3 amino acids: CASSSGLVRAIEQYF. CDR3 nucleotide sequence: TGTGCCAGCAGTTCAGGCCTGGTCAGGGCGATCGAGCAGTACTTC.

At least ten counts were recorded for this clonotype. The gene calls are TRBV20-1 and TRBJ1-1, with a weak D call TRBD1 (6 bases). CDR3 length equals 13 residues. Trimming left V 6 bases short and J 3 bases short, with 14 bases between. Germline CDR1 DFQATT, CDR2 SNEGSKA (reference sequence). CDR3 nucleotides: TGCAGTGCAGTGGATCAGGGGTACACTGAAGCTTTCTTT. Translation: CSAVDQGYTEAFF.

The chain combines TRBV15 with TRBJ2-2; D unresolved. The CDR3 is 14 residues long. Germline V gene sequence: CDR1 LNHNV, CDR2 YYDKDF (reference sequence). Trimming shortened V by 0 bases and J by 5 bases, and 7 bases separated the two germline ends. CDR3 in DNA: TGTGCCACCAGCAGAGATACCGGGACCGGGGAGCTGTTTTTT. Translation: CATSRDTGTGELFF.

The DNA for the CDR3 is TGTGCCAGCAGTGGGGCTCTAACCAGTGGCTACACCTTC. Its translation: CASSGALTSGYTF. The chain recombines TRBV2 with TRBJ1-2; no firm D call. From germline, CDR1 is SNHLY and CDR2 FYNNEI. This CDR3 has 13 amino acids. The germline V and J ends were trimmed by 4 bases and 7 bases, with 13 bases remaining between them.

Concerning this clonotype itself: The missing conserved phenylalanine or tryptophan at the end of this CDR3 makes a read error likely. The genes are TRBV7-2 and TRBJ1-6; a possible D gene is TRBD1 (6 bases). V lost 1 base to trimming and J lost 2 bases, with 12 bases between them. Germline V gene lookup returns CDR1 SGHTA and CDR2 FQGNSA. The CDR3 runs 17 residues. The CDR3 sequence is CASSLVSGGAYNSPLHS. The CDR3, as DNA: TGTGCCAGCAGCTTAGTATCTGGGGGCGCCTATAATTCACCCCTCCACTCT.

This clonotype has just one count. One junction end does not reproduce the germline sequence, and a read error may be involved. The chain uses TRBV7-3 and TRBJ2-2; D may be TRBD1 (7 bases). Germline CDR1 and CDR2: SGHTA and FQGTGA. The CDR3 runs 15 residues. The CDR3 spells CASSLNTGEAGEPFF. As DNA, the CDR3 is TGCGCCAGCAGCCTCAATACAGGGGAGGCCGGGGAGCCGTTTTTT. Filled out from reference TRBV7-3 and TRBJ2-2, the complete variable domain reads GAGVSQTPSNKVTEKGKYVELRCDPISGHTALYWYRQSLGQGPEFLIYFQGTGAADDSGLPNDRFFAVRPEGSVSTLKIQRTERGDSAVYLCASSLNTGEAGEPFFGEGSRLTVL.

CDR3 sequence reads: CASSAPTGYNSPLHF. The CDR3 nucleotides are TGTGCCAGCAGTGCACCGACAGGGTATAATTCACCCCTCCACTTT. The chain couples TRBV25-1 to TRBJ1-6; 7 bases line up with TRBD1. V dropped 4 bases and J dropped 4; count of bases not matched to a gene: 4. In germline, CDR1 is MGHDK, CDR2 SYGVNS. CDR3 length: 15 residues.

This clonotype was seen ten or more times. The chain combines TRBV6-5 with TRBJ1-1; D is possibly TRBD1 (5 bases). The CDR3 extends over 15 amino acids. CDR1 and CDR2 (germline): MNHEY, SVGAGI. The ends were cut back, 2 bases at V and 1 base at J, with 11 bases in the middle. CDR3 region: CASSYGRGRNTEAFF. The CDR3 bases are TGTGCCAGCAGTTACGGTAGGGGAAGGAACACTGAAGCTTTCTTT.

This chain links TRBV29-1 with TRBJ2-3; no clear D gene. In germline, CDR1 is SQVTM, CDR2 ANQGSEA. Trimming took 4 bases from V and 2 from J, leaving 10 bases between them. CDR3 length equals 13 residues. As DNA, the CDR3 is TGCAGCGTTGGAAAAACAAACACAGATACGCAGTATTTT. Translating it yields CSVGKTNTDTQYF.

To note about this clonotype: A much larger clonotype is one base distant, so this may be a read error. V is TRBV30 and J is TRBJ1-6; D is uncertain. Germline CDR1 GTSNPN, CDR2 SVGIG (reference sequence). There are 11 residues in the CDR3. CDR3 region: CACSVGSPFHF. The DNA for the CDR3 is TGTGCCTGTAGCGTAGGTTCACCCTTCCACTTT.

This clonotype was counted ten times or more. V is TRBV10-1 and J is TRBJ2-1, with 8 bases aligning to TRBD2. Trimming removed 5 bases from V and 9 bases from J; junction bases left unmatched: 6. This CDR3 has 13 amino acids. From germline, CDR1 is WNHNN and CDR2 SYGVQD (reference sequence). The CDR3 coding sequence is TGCGCCAGCAGTTGGACCGGGGGGGGTGAGCAGTTCTTC. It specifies CASSWTGGGEQFF.

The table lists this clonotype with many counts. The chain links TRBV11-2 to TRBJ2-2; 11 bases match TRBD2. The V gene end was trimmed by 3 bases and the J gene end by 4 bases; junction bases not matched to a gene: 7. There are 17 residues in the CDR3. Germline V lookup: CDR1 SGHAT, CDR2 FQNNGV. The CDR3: CASSFRGTSGGTGELFF. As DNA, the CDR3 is TGTGCCAGCAGCTTCAGAGGTACTAGCGGGGGCACCGGGGAGCTGTTTTTT.

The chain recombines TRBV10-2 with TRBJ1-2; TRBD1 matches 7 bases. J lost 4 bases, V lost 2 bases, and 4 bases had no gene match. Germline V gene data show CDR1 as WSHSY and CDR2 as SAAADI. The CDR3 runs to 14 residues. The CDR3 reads CASSENRDSYGYTF. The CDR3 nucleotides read TGCGCCAGCAGTGAGAACAGGGACAGCTATGGCTACACCTTC.

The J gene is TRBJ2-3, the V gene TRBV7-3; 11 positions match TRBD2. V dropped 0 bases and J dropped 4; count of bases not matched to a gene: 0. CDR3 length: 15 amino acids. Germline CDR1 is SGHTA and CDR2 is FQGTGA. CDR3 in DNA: TGTGCCAGCAGCTTAACTAGCGGGGGGGCAGATACGCAGTATTTT. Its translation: CASSLTSGGADTQYF.

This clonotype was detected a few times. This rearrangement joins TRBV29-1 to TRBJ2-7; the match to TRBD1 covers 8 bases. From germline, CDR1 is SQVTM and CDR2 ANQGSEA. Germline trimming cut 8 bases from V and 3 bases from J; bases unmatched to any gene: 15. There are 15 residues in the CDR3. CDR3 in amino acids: CSSDEADRAGYEQYF. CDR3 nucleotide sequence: TGCAGCAGTGACGAGGCGGACAGGGCCGGCTACGAGCAGTACTTC.

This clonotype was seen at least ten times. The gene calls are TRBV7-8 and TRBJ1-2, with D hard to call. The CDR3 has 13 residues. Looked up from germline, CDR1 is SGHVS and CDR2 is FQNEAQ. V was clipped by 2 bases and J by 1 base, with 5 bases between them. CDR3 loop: CASSLRVNYGYTF. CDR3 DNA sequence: TGTGCCAGCAGCTTAAGAGTTAACTATGGCTACACCTTC.

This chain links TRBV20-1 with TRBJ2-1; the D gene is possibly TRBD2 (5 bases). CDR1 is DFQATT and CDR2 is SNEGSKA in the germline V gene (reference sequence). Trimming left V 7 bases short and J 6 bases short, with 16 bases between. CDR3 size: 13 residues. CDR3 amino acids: CSVEATRTNEQFF. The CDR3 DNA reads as TGCAGTGTGGAGGCCACTCGGACCAATGAGCAGTTCTTC.

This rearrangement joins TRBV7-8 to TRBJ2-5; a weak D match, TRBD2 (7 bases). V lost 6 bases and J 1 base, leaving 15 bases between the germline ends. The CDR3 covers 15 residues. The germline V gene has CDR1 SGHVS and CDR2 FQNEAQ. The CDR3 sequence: CASRHLRGGQETQYF. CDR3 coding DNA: TGTGCCAGCAGACACCTTAGGGGGGGCCAAGAGACCCAGTACTTC.

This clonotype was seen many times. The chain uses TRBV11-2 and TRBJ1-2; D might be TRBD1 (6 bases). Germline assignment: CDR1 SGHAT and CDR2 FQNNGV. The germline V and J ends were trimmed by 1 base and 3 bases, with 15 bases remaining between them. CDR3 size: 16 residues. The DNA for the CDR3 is TGTGCCAGCAGCTTAGCCCTACAACAGGGTTACTATGGCTACACCTTC. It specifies CASSLALQQGYYGYTF.

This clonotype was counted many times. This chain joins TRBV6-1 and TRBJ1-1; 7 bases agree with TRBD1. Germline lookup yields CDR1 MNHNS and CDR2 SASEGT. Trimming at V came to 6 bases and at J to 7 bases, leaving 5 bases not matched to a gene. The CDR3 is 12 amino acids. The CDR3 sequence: CASRVQGIEAFF. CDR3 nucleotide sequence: TGTGCCAGCAGGGTACAGGGGATTGAAGCTTTCTTT.

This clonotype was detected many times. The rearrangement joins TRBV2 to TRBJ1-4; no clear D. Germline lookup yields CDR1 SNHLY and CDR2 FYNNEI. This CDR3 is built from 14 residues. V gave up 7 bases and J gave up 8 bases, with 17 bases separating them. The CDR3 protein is CASIDRTVGEKLFF. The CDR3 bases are TGTGCCAGCATAGACCGGACGGTGGGGGAAAAACTGTTTTTT.

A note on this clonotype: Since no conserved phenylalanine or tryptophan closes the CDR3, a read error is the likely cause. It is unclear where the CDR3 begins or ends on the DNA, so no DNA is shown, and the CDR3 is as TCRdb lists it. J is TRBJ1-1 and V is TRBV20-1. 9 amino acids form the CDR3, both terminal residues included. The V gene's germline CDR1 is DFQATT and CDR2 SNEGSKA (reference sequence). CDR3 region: CSARPPGLA.

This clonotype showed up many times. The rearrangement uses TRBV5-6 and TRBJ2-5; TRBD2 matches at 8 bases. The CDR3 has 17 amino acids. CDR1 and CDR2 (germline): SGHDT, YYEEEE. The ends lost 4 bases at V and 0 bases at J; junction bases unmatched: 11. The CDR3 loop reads CASSPRGGRGDQETQYF. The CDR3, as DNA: TGTGCCAGCAGCCCCCGGGGAGGGCGGGGGGACCAAGAGACCCAGTACTTC.

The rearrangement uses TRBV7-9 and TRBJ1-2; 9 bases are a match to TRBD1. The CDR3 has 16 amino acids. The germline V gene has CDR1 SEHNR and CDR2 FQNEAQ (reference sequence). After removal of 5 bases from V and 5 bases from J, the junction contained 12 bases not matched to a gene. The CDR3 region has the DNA TGTGCCAGCAGCCCAACCTCCGGGACAGGGACTTATGGCTACACCTTC. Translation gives CASSPTSGTGTYGYTF.

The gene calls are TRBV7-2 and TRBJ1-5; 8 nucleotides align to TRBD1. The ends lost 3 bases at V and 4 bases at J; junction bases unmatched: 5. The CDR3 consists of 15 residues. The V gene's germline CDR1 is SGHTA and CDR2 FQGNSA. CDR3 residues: CASSLRTGLNQPQHF. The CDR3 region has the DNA TGTGCCAGCAGCTTGCGGACAGGGTTGAATCAGCCCCAGCATTTT. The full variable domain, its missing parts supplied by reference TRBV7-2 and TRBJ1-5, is GAGVSQSPSNKVTEKGKDVELRCDPISGHTALYWYRQSLGQGLEFLIYFQGNSAPDKSGLPSDRFSAERTGGSVSTLTIQRTQQEDSAVYLCASSLRTGLNQPQHFGDGTRLSIL.

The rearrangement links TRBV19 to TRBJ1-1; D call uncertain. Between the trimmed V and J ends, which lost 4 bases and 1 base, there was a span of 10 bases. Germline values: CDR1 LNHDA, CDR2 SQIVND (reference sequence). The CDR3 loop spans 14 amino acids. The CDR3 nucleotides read TGTGCCAGTAGTACTCTAAGGGAGAACACTGAAGCTTTCTTT. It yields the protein CASSTLRENTEAFF.